This TCR beta chain was found in a study of Ad26.COV2.S vaccination and SARS-CoV-2 variants. Points from the study as a whole: It was vaccine recipients, not placebo recipients, who had the higher spike-specific TCR breadth. Recipients of vaccine and of placebo showed similar breadth of their non-spike TCR repertoires. CD8+ and CD4+ T cells specific for spike reportedly responded with substantial breadth after vaccination.

A word on this clone: Its target is unknown.

Clones were read by immunoSEQ multiplex PCR, and TCRdb kept only the in-frame ones, dropping some. The table has approximately 97,000 clones, roughly 80% seen once; the top ten hold around a sixth. V lost 3 bases, J lost 2 bases, and 7 bases lay in between. CDR3 length: 12 amino acids. Germline-derived CDR1 and CDR2 are DFQATT and SNEGSKA (reference sequence). The chain employs TRBV20-1 and TRBJ2-5, with D uncertain. The specimen comprised peripheral blood, sampled after recovery from COVID-19. This sequence originates from a human donor who had recovered from COVID-19. In DNA, the CDR3 is TGCAGTGCTAGTCCGCAACAAGAGACCCAGTACTTC. This sequence encodes CSASPQQETQYF.